Included here is one T cell receptor (beta chain) sequence, with context. What it recognizes is unknown. These data come from a study of Graves' ophthalmopathy and Graves' hyperthyroidism. Patients were left out if they had other autoimmune diseases, uncontrolled infections, pregnancy or lactation. RNA transcripts were the template, and TCR beta CDR3 regions were amplified from them. The library came from an HTBI-primed first-round RT-PCR and a second-round multiplex PCR. Using its own MiXCR run on the multiplex PCR reads, TCRdb lists one record per CDR3 protein. The top ten clones hold roughly 3.5% of a sample with about 700,000 distinct CDR3 sequences, about 41% of them seen once. Study results and limitations: Thyroid clonotypes that were expanded above 0.001 frequency mostly also appeared in blood.

The CDR3 totals 15 residues. Trimming pared 5 bases from V and 4 bases from J, leaving 15 bases between. From germline, CDR1 is SEHNR and CDR2 FQNEAQ (reference sequence). The sequence came from an adult man with Graves' ophthalmopathy. Sequencing was done on a sample of peripheral blood. The chain is built from TRBV7-9 and TRBJ1-5; possibly TRBD1 for D (5 bases). Written as DNA, the CDR3 is TGTGCCAGCAGCAAAGAATCAGGGATAAATCAGCCCCAGCATTTT. This codes for CASSKESGINQPQHF.